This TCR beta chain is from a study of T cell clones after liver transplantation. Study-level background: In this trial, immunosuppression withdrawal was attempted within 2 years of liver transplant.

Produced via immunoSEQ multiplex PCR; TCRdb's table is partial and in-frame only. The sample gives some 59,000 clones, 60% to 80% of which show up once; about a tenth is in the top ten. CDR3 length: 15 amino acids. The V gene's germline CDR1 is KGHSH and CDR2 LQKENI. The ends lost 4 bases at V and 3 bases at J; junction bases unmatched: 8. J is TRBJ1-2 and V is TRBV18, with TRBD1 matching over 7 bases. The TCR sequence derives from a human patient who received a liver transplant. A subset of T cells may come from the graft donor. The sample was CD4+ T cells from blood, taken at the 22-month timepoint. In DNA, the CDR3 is TGTGCCAGCTCACGAGCACAGGGGCAGGACTATGGCTACACCTTC. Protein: CASSRAQGQDYGYTF.